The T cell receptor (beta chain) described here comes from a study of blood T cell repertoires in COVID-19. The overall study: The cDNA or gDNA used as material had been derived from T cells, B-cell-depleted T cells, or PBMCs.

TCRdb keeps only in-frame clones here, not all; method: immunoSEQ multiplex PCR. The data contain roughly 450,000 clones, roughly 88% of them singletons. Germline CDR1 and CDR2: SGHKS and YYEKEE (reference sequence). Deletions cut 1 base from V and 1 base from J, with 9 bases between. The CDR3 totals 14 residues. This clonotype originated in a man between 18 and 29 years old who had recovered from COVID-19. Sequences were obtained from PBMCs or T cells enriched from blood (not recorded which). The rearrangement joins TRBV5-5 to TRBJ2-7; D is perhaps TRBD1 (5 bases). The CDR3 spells CASSLYDSSYEQYF. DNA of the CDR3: TGTGCCAGCAGCTTGTATGACAGTTCCTACGAGCAGTACTTC.